This T cell receptor (beta chain) was recorded in a study of chemoradiotherapy in HPV16-positive cancers. Study observations and caveats: Non-HPV-specific T cells did not expand in tumors during treatment, whereas candidate HPV-specific clones and E7-related motifs did. Functional assays defining HPV-specific T cells used only a couple of HPV16-positive patients.

Note on this clone: Its antigen remains unidentified.

Repertoires were sampled repeatedly during chemoradiotherapy. TCRdb's copy holds only in-frame clones and misses some; the assay was immunoSEQ multiplex PCR. This sample has tens of thousands of clones, with 84% found just once. The origin of this receptor is a human donor with HPV-associated anogenital cancer. Sequencing was performed on blood, taken from a patient who underwent chemoradiotherapy.

CDR3 nucleotides: TGTGCCTGGAGTGTAGGATCTAGTGGGCGAGATGGCTACACCTTC. As protein: CAWSVGSSGRDGYTF. V usage is TRBV30 and J usage is TRBJ1-2; D is unresolved. The germline V gene encodes CDR1 GTSNPN and CDR2 SVGIG (reference sequence). V lost 0 bases and J lost 6, with 17 bases in between. The CDR3 consists of 15 residues. Full variable domain (outside the CDR3, taken from reference TRBV30 and TRBJ1-2): SQTIHQWPATLVQPVGSPLSLECTVEGTSNPNLYWYRQAAGRGLQLLFYSVGIGQISSEVPQNLSASRPQDRQFILSSKKLLLSDSGFYLCAWSVGSSGRDGYTFGSGTRLTVV.